Listed below are T cell receptor beta chains from one sample, sequenced in a study of T cells in Graves' hyperthyroidism and ophthalmopathy. TCRdb redid the calling of the multiplex PCR reads with MiXCR, one entry per CDR3 protein. The sample holds around 210,000 distinct CDR3 sequences, about 15% seen once. Sequenced: blood. These receptors originate from a woman aged 45-65 years with Graves' hyperthyroidism. The CDR3 runs from the conserved cysteine through the conserved F or W. D genes are given only for firm matches. Rows may omit the clone size; those that give it use once, few, many or a size class.

many TRBJ1-1 . TRBV6-1 CASSATVEGEAFF TGTGCCAGCAGTGCGACAGTCGAGGGAGAAGCTTTCTTT
. TRBJ1-4 TRBD1 TRBV10-2 CASAAGGTNEKLFF TGCGCCAGCGCGGCAGGGGGGACTAATGAAAAACTGTTTTTT
many TRBJ2-1 TRBD2 TRBV20-1 CSATRTSDREQFF TGCAGTGCTACTAGGACTAGCGATCGTGAGCAGTTCTTC
many TRBJ2-1 . TRBV7-9 CASSLGAARSSYNEQFF TGTGCCAGCAGCTTGGGAGCGGCTAGGAGCTCCTACAATGAGCAGTTCTTC
many TRBJ1-1 . TRBV12-3/TRBV12-4 CASSLALGDWAFF TGTGCCAGCAGTTTGGCGTTAGGGGATTGGGCTTTCTTT
many TRBJ2-7 . TRBV6-1 CASSDPLVGGGSEQYF TGTGCCAGCAGTGACCCCCTCGTGGGGGGCGGGAGCGAGCAGTACTTC
many TRBJ2-3 TRBD2 TRBV30 CAWSTGRADTQYF TGTGCCTGGTCTACTGGGAGGGCAGATACGCAGTATTTT
. TRBJ1-4 . TRBV19 CASSKRTGFGEKLFF TGTGCCAGTAGTAAGCGTACAGGGTTTGGTGAAAAACTGTTTTTT
. TRBJ2-1 . TRBV27 CASSPLSGNNNEQFF TGTGCCAGCAGTCCACTCTCCGGGAATAACAATGAGCAGTTCTTC
. TRBJ1-2 . TRBV29-1 CSVEGDDYGYTF TGCAGCGTTGAAGGGGACGACTATGGCTACACCTTC
many TRBJ2-1 . TRBV10-3 CAIRADLLAGYNEQFF TGTGCCATCAGGGCGGACCTTCTAGCTGGCTACAATGAGCAGTTCTTC
few TRBJ2-5 TRBD2 TRBV6-5 CASSYRASGSGETQYF TGTGCCAGCAGTTACAGGGCTAGCGGGAGTGGTGAGACCCAGTACTTC
many TRBJ1-1 . TRBV6-1 CASTSGLTEAFF TGTGCCAGCACCTCCGGTCTTACTGAAGCTTTCTTT
many TRBJ1-1 TRBD1 TRBV2 CASSETGVGNTEAFF TGTGCCAGCAGTGAGACAGGGGTAGGGAACACTGAAGCTTTCTTT
once TRBJ2-3 . TRBV4-1 CASSPGSGADTQYF TGCGCCAGCAGCCCTGGATCCGGCGCAGATACGCAGTATTTT
many TRBJ1-1 TRBD1 TRBV11-3 CASSSGQWGRGAFF TGTGCCAGCAGCTCGGGACAGTGGGGGCGCGGAGCTTTCTTT
. TRBJ2-7 TRBD1 TRBV10-3 CAIAGTANEQYF TGTGCCATAGCCGGGACAGCTAACGAGCAGTACTTC
. TRBJ2-7 TRBD1 TRBV7-2 CASSLVWDSRPEQYF TGTGCCAGCAGCTTAGTCTGGGACAGCCGTCCAGAGCAGTACTTC
. TRBJ2-1 TRBD2 TRBV19 CASSLAGGQSSYNEQFF TGTGCCAGTAGTCTAGCGGGAGGCCAAAGCTCCTACAATGAGCAGTTCTTC
few TRBJ2-1 . TRBV6-1 CASSEARGSYNEQFF TGTGCCAGCAGTGAAGCGAGAGGGTCCTACAATGAGCAGTTCTTC
. TRBJ1-3 TRBD1 TRBV11-2 CASSRTGGNTIYF TGTGCCAGCAGCCGGACAGGAGGAAACACCATATATTTT
many TRBJ1-1 . TRBV12-3/TRBV12-4 CASSLQAARGAFF TGTGCCAGCAGTCTCCAGGCAGCGAGGGGAGCTTTCTTT
few TRBJ2-7 TRBD2 TRBV19 CASSIRQAGGGYEQYF TGTGCCAGTAGTATTCGACAGGCGGGAGGAGGCTACGAGCAGTACTTC
. TRBJ2-3 TRBD2 TRBV27 CASSYGLAGEADTQYF TGTGCCAGCAGTTACGGACTAGCGGGAGAGGCGGATACGCAGTATTTT
many TRBJ2-1 TRBD1 TRBV6-8 CASRDRVNNEQFF TGTGCCAGCAGGGACAGGGTAAACAATGAGCAGTTCTTC
. TRBJ1-5 . TRBV6-1 CASSGRTVFQPQHF TGTGCCAGCAGTGGCAGGACAGTTTTTCAGCCCCAGCATTTT
. TRBJ2-3 . TRBV6-1 CASTKTDTQYF TGTGCCAGCACGAAAACAGATACGCAGTATTTT
few TRBJ2-6 TRBD1 TRBV10-2 CASRGTASGANVLTF TGCGCCAGCAGGGGGACAGCATCTGGGGCCAACGTCCTGACTTTC
few TRBJ2-7 TRBD1 TRBV19 CASSLGQGPDQQYF TGTGCCAGTAGTCTGGGACAGGGACCAGACCAGCAGTACTTC
few TRBJ2-7 . TRBV5-1 CASSLGGKAGEQYF TGCGCCAGCAGCCTTGGCGGGAAGGCCGGGGAGCAGTACTTC
many TRBJ2-7 TRBD2 TRBV27 CASSSGGSYEQYF TGTGCCAGCAGTTCGGGGGGCTCCTACGAGCAGTACTTC
few TRBJ2-7 TRBD2 TRBV29-1 CSVYLGGEWYEQYF TGCAGCGTTTATCTGGGGGGGGAATGGTACGAGCAGTACTTC
many TRBJ1-1 . TRBV29-1 CSVLTNTEAFF TGCAGCGTCCTGACGAACACTGAAGCTTTCTTT
many TRBJ2-7 TRBD2 TRBV13 CASSRGGWRGSSYEQYF TGTGCCAGCAGCCGTGGGGGTTGGCGGGGGAGCTCCTACGAGCAGTACTTC
many TRBJ1-1 . TRBV10-3 CAIKRPRDTEAFF TGTGCCATCAAGAGACCCCGGGACACTGAAGCTTTCTTT
few TRBJ2-5 TRBD2 TRBV5-1 CASSTSGSSETQYF TGCGCCAGCAGCACTAGCGGGAGTTCTGAGACCCAGTACTTC
few TRBJ2-5 TRBD2 TRBV3-1 CASSQQNGGETQYF TGTGCCAGCAGCCAACAGAACGGGGGGGAGACCCAGTACTTC
. TRBJ1-3 TRBD1 TRBV7-9 CASSGQGAKGNTIYF TGTGCCAGCAGCGGACAGGGGGCGAAGGGAAACACCATATATTTT
many TRBJ2-1 TRBD2 TRBV30 CAWSLRGGRSYNEQFF TGTGCCTGGAGCCTAAGGGGCGGGAGATCCTACAATGAGCAGTTCTTC
many TRBJ2-1 TRBD2 TRBV15 CATSRGGTSGSLGREQFF TGTGCCACCAGCAGAGGGGGGACTAGCGGGAGTTTGGGCAGGGAGCAGTTCTTC
few TRBJ2-1 . TRBV19 CASSSIVGNEQFF TGTGCCAGTAGTTCGATAGTGGGGAATGAGCAGTTCTTC
. TRBJ2-7 TRBD2 TRBV19 CASSMVLWAGGLPYEQYF TGTGCCAGTAGTATGGTTCTGTGGGCGGGAGGCCTACCCTACGAGCAGTACTTC
many TRBJ2-5 . TRBV5-1 CASSLAIGGQETQYF TGCGCCAGCAGCTTGGCCATTGGGGGACAAGAGACCCAGTACTTC
many TRBJ2-3 TRBD2 TRBV29-1 CSLRGTSGSADTQYF TGCAGCTTACGGGGCACTAGCGGGAGTGCAGATACGCAGTATTTT
. TRBJ1-1 TRBD1 TRBV5-1 CASSGPGTGLNTEAFF TGCGCCAGCAGCGGACCCGGGACAGGCCTGAACACTGAAGCTTTCTTT
. TRBJ2-5 . TRBV19 CASSPRGLQETQYF TGTGCCAGCAGTCCTCGGGGATTACAAGAGACCCAGTACTTC
. TRBJ1-1 TRBD1 TRBV12-3/TRBV12-4 CASSPNTGGSEALF TGTGCCAGCAGCCCAAATACAGGGGGCTCTGAAGCTCTCTTT
many TRBJ1-2 . TRBV12-3/TRBV12-4 CASSYSGLSGSSGYTF TGTGCCAGCAGTTATTCGGGGCTGTCGGGGTCGTCTGGCTACACCTTC
. TRBJ1-2 TRBD1 TRBV12-3/TRBV12-4 CASSPGTDDYGYTF TGTGCCAGCAGTCCTGGGACAGACGACTATGGCTACACCTTC
many TRBJ2-1 . TRBV7-9 CASRQPQGYNEQFF TGTGCCAGCCGCCAACCCCAGGGATACAATGAGCAGTTCTTC
many TRBJ1-1 . TRBV20-1 CSVAGDTEAFF TGCAGTGTGGCGGGGGACACTGAAGCTTTCTTT
few TRBJ2-1 . TRBV19 CASSIRSRFEQFF TGTGCCAGTAGTATCAGAAGCCGGTTCGAGCAGTTCTTC
few TRBJ2-7 . TRBV29-1 CSVVGEPYEQYF TGCAGCGTTGTGGGTGAACCCTACGAGCAGTACTTC
. TRBJ1-6 TRBD1 TRBV20-1 CSARDTGQGNSPLHF TGCAGTGCTAGAGATACGGGACAGGGGAATTCACCCCTCCACTTT
. TRBJ1-5 . TRBV6-2/TRBV6-3 CASLVGFSNQPQHF TGTGCCAGCTTGGTAGGGTTTAGCAATCAGCCCCAGCATTTT
many TRBJ2-3 . TRBV2 CASRRDRSTDTQYF TGTGCCAGCCGGCGGGACCGAAGTACAGATACGCAGTATTTT
many TRBJ2-7 . TRBV27 CASSFVVTAPANEQYF TGTGCCAGCAGTTTTGTGGTGACCGCGCCGGCCAACGAGCAGTACTTC